This TCR beta chain comes out of a study of T cell changes during pregnancy in multiple sclerosis. Germline V gene lookup returns CDR1 LGHNA and CDR2 YNFKEQ. Between the trimmed V and J ends, which lost 1 base and 0 bases, there was a span of 4 bases. This CDR3 is built from 15 residues. Sequencing used immunoSEQ multiplex PCR; TCRdb keeps in-frame clones, though not all of them. In the table there are tens of thousands of clones, around nine tenths of which are singletons. This specimen consisted of CD4+ T cells from peripheral blood mononuclear cells, obtained in the third trimester of pregnancy. This sequence was found in a female donor with multiple sclerosis, enrolled in a pregnancy study. J is TRBJ2-6 and V is TRBV4-2; no reliable D call. CDR3 bases: TGTGCCAGCAGCCAAGCTAACTCTGGGGCCAACGTCCTGACTTTC. It is translated as CASSQANSGANVLTF.